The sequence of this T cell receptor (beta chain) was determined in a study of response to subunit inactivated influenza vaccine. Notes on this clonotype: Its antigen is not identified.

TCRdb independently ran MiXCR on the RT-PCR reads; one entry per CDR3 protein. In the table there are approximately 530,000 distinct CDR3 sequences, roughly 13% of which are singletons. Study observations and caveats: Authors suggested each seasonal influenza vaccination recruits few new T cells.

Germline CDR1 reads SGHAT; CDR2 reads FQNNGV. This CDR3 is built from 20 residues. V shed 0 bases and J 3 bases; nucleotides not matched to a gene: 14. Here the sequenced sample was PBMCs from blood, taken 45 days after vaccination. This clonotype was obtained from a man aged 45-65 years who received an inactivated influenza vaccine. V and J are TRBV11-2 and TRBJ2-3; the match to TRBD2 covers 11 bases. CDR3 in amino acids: CASSLDSFLAGGQKTDTQYF. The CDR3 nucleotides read TGTGCCAGCAGCTTAGATTCCTTCCTAGCGGGAGGCCAAAAGACAGATACGCAGTATTTT.